This passage covers 7 T cell receptor beta chains from one sample sequenced in a study of blood T cell repertoires in COVID-19. TCRdb keeps only in-frame clones here, not all; method: immunoSEQ multiplex PCR. The table includes 130,000 to 150,000 clones, about four fifths detected once. The sequenced sample consisted of peripheral blood. The receptors were sampled from a human donor in a cohort sampled during active COVID-19.

A note on this clone: Other DNA sequences in this sample translate to the same CDR3. The chain recombines TRBV4-3 with TRBJ2-7; 8 bases are shared with TRBD1. The trim removed 1 base at V and 3 bases at J, leaving 5 bases unmatched. The CDR3 extends over 15 amino acids. Germline CDR1 and CDR2: LGHNA and YSLEER. The CDR3 loop is CASSQGTGNNYEQYF. DNA of the CDR3: TGCGCCAGCAGCCAAGGGACAGGGAATAACTACGAGCAGTACTTC.

The gene calls are TRBV28 and TRBJ1-4; D gene uncertain. Per the germline V gene, CDR1 is MDHEN and CDR2 is SYDVKM. The CDR3 runs 11 residues. V lost 4 bases and J 8 bases, leaving 5 bases between the germline ends. In DNA form, the CDR3 reads TGTGCCAGCAGTTACGGGGAAAAACTGTTTTTT. Its translation: CASSYGEKLFF.

This clone occurred a few times. CDR3 loop: CATSDSDRADTQYF. The CDR3 DNA reads as TGTGCCACCAGTGATTCAGACAGGGCGGATACGCAGTATTTT. The chain joins TRBV24-1 to TRBJ2-3; 7 nucleotides match TRBD1. The length of the CDR3 is 14 residues. V shed 2 bases, J shed 6 bases, and the junction held 4 bases outside the gene matches. Germline V gene data show CDR1 as KGHDR and CDR2 as SFDVKD.

The V gene is TRBV19, the J gene TRBJ1-2; TRBD1 aligns across 9 bases. Germline CDR1 reads LNHDA; CDR2 reads SQIVND (reference sequence). The J segment lost 1 base and the V segment lost 6 bases, leaving 3 bases of the junction unmatched. CDR3 size: 14 residues. Here the CDR3 reads CASRRGQGNYGYTF. In DNA form, the CDR3 reads TGTGCCAGTAGGAGGGGACAGGGTAACTATGGCTACACCTTC.

The chain joins TRBV7-6 to TRBJ1-2; 9 nucleotides match TRBD1. CDR3 length: 16 residues. Germline CDR1 is SGHVS and CDR2 is FNYEAQ. V gave up 1 base and J gave up 7 bases; unmatched junction bases: 10. The CDR3 here is CASSLVAGDRVGGYTF. The DNA of the CDR3 is TGTGCCAGCAGCTTAGTCGCGGGGGACAGGGTGGGTGGCTACACCTTC.

The V call is TRBV19, the J call TRBJ1-3; perhaps TRBD1 as D (5 bases). Germline lookup yields CDR1 LNHDA and CDR2 SQIVND (reference sequence). The CDR3 has 18 residues. V lost 3 bases to trimming and J lost 0 bases, with 18 bases between them. The CDR3 reads CASSIGQGRRFSGNTIYF. Here the CDR3 DNA reads TGTGCCAGTAGTATCGGGCAGGGTCGACGATTCTCTGGAAACACCATATATTTT.

The chain employs TRBV4-2 and TRBJ2-2; D possibly corresponds to TRBD2 (6 bases). The germline V and J ends were trimmed by 4 bases and 4 bases, with 10 bases remaining between them. CDR3 size: 14 residues. CDR1 is LGHNA and CDR2 is YNFKEQ in the germline V gene. The CDR3 DNA is TGTGCCAGCAGCCGCGGGACTTTCACCGGGGAGCTGTTTTTT. Its translation: CASSRGTFTGELFF.